This T cell receptor beta chain was profiled in a study of shared clonotypes between healthy human individuals. Study summary: Each donor's CD4 naive and CD4 memory cells filled three plates apiece, CD8 naive two, and CD8 memory one.

Study conclusions and caveats: A small donor pool kept down the genetic and exposure-history diversity that was represented.

As to this clone: What it binds is unknown.

Germline CDR1 reads MNHNS; CDR2 reads SASEGT. The CDR3 has 15 amino acids. V shed 3 bases, J shed 8 bases, and the junction held 10 bases outside the gene matches. Execution of the assay was at deep level. Per the study methods: Junction-only sequences produced by ImmunoSEQ had no quality scores, so filtering differed. Only in-frame clones appear in the TCRdb table, and some are missing; sequencing was by immunoSEQ multiplex PCR. Clonal size and the V and J genes are those of that table, whereas D and trimming came from the DNA. The sample has millions of clones; over 85% are singletons. Sequenced sample: naive CD4+ T cells sorted from blood. Subset meaning: CD45RA+ positively selected. The TCR sequence derives from a man younger than 35 in good health. V and J are TRBV6-1 and TRBJ2-1; 7 positions agree with TRBD2. CDR3 in DNA: TGTGCCAGCAGTGATTTGGGTTTAGCGGGTCATGAGCAGTTCTTC. Encoded protein: CASSDLGLAGHEQFF.